The clone carrying this T cell receptor (beta chain) was seen more than once but under ten times. The sample contains more than one DNA sequence encoding this CDR3. Two consecutive negative NP/OP PCR tests, clearance, or resolved symptoms defined Cohort 3 recovery. The data were produced by immunoSEQ multiplex PCR, yet TCRdb's version contains in-frame clones alone and is incomplete. The sample lists approximately 160,000 clones; 80% to 90% were seen once. The sample comes from a study of blood T cell repertoires in COVID-19. Study-level background: COVID-19 samples, acute and convalescent, were from the United States, Italy and Spain.

Per the germline V gene, CDR1 is SGHRS and CDR2 is YFSETQ. The CDR3 is made up of 17 amino acids. V dropped 0 bases and J dropped 0 bases, with 10 bases sitting between them. The chain is built from TRBV5-1 and TRBJ2-6; a possible D gene is TRBD1 (5 bases). The source material was PBMCs or T cells enriched from blood (not recorded which). The TCR was taken from a man aged 50-59 years who had recovered from COVID-19. The CDR3, as DNA: TGCGCCAGCAGCTTGGGACAGCCCAGCTCTGGGGCCAACGTCCTGACTTTC. It translates to CASSLGQPSSGANVLTF.